This TCR beta chain was recovered during a study of response to subunit inactivated influenza vaccine listed by TCRdb under 2018. About the study as a whole: To follow how T cells responded to a trivalent subunit inactivated influenza vaccine, the researchers relied on deep quantitative profiling of the T cell receptor repertoire. Paper-wide results and their limitations: The authors suggested that each seasonal influenza vaccination may recruit only a limited number of new T cells.

Library creation used RT-PCR. Instrument used: Illumina HiSeq 2500. Using fastp trimming at Q25 and MiXCR clonotype assembly, TCRdb reanalyzed the public sequencing data and kept in-frame beta chains. A single entry per CDR3 protein holds the most common genes and DNA from its merged rows. The sample table records almost 600,000 distinct CDR3 sequences; 14% of these occur just once. The top ten constitute over 8.5% of the sample. Regarding this clonotype: Its binding antigen is unknown. The input lacks base qualities; no much larger clone sits a single base away.

Spanning cysteine to phenylalanine, the CDR3 consists of 13 amino acids. Only the CDR3 portion is preserved as DNA: 39 bases, with reading frame beginning at the first base. Per the germline V gene (reference sequence), LNHDA is the CDR1 and SQIVND is the CDR2. V is cut by 11 bases and J by 1 base, and the space between the germline ends is 11 bases. Here the sequenced sample was PBMCs from blood, taken approximately 13 days after vaccination. The TCR was taken from a man aged 50 to 59 who received an inactivated influenza vaccine. Donor details come from another sample of the same person, matched by shared clones. The chain employs TRBV19 and TRBJ2-2; TRBD1 might be the D gene, on 5 matching bases. The bases read TGTGCCTCAGGGCGACAGAACACCGGGGAGCTGTTTTTT. This encodes CASGRQNTGELFF.